A selection of T cell receptor beta chains follows, all from one sample in a study of shared clonotypes between healthy human individuals. The assay was immunoSEQ multiplex PCR, and TCRdb's table has in-frame clones only and misses some. The sample lists some 480,000 clones, roughly 85% seen once, with approximately 12% in the top ten. Material: PBMCs. The source is a woman aged 40 to 50 in good health. Some clones in this sample may be carry-over from other donors' samples. Each CDR3 is given with its conserved first and last residue. A D gene is named only where the DNA matches it firmly. Size is stated for part of the rows, as once, few or many counts, or as a class when the clone is expanded.

v_gene,j_gene,d_gene,abundance,CDR3nt,CDR3aa
TRBV2,TRBJ2-1,.,.,TGTGCCAGCAGTGAAATCGGGGGCTCCTACAATGAGCAGTTCTTC,CASSEIGGSYNEQFF
TRBV2,TRBJ2-3,TRBD2,few,TGTGCCAGCAGTGACGGGATAGCGGGGGTAGATACGCAGTATTTT,CASSDGIAGVDTQYF
TRBV14,TRBJ2-7,TRBD2,few,TGTGCCAGCAGCCAAGATGGCCTAGCGGGAGTAGAAGAGCAGTACTTC,CASSQDGLAGVEEQYF
TRBV30,TRBJ1-2,TRBD1,once,TGTGCCTGGAGTGTACGGGGGACAGCTTATGGCTACACCTTC,CAWSVRGTAYGYTF
TRBV28,TRBJ2-3,.,.,TGTGCCTTACCCAGGGGAGATACGCAGTATTTT,CALPRGDTQYF
TRBV1,TRBJ2-3,.,few,TGCACCAGCAGCCAAGATGGACTAGCAGACACAGATACGCAGTATTTT,CTSSQDGLADTDTQYF
TRBV19,TRBJ2-7,.,.,TGTGCCAGTAGTCACTCTAGCGTCGGGGGTTACGAGCAGTACTTC,CASSHSSVGGYEQYF
TRBV11-2,TRBJ2-3,.,.,TGTGCCAGCAGACTCGTACCGGATGATACGCAGTATTTT,CASRLVPDDTQYF
TRBV6-5,TRBJ1-2,.,.,TGTGCCAGCAGTTACTCGCGCGGTAGCGGCTACACCTTC,CASSYSRGSGYTF
TRBV6-1,TRBJ1-1,TRBD1,.,TGTGCCAGCAGTGAGGGACAGGAGAACACTGAAGCTTTCTTT,CASSEGQENTEAFF
TRBV15,TRBJ2-6,.,.,TGTGCCACCAGCAGAGTTGGGGCCAACGTCCTGACTTTC,CATSRVGANVLTF
TRBV18,TRBJ1-6,TRBD1,.,TGTGCCAGCCGGGAACGGACAGGGGATTCACCCCTCCACTTT,CASRERTGDSPLHF
TRBV5-4,TRBJ2-5,TRBD1,.,TGTGCCAGCAGCCTCCGACAGGGGGAGACCCAGTACTTC,CASSLRQGETQYF
TRBV5-1,TRBJ2-2,.,.,TGCGCCAGCAGCTTAAGCCCGGGGAGTCAGACCGGGGAGCTGTTTTTT,CASSLSPGSQTGELFF
TRBV6-5,TRBJ2-3,.,.,TGTGCCAGCAGTTACAGGGATAGTACAGATACGCAGTATTTT,CASSYRDSTDTQYF
TRBV6-1,TRBJ2-7,.,.,TGTGCCAGCAGTGAGACAGCCTACGAGCAGTACTTC,CASSETAYEQYF
TRBV7-2,TRBJ2-5,.,.,TGTGCCAGCAGCCTGGGACTCCGGCAAGAGACCCAGTACTTC,CASSLGLRQETQYF
TRBV30,TRBJ2-1,TRBD2,.,TGTGCCTGGAGTGGTACTATGGCGGGAGGATACAATGAGCAGTTCTTC,CAWSGTMAGGYNEQFF
TRBV4-3,TRBJ1-2,TRBD1,.,TGCGCCAGCAGCCAAGATCAGGGGGGGTATGGCTACACCTTC,CASSQDQGGYGYTF
TRBV15,TRBJ1-5,.,.,TGTGCCACCAGCAGAGACCCACAGGGTCAGCCCCAGCATTTT,CATSRDPQGQPQHF
TRBV2,TRBJ1-3,TRBD1,.,TGTGCCAGCAGTGACGTACAGGGGGATTTCTCTGGAAACACCATATATTTT,CASSDVQGDFSGNTIYF
TRBV6-4,TRBJ2-6,TRBD1,.,TGTGCCAGCAGTGACGGGACAGGGGCTGGGGCCAACGTCCTGACTTTC,CASSDGTGAGANVLTF
TRBV10-3,TRBJ1-5,.,.,TGTGCCATCAGTGATTACAGCGGAGGGGGCAATCAGCCCCAGCATTTT,CAISDYSGGGNQPQHF